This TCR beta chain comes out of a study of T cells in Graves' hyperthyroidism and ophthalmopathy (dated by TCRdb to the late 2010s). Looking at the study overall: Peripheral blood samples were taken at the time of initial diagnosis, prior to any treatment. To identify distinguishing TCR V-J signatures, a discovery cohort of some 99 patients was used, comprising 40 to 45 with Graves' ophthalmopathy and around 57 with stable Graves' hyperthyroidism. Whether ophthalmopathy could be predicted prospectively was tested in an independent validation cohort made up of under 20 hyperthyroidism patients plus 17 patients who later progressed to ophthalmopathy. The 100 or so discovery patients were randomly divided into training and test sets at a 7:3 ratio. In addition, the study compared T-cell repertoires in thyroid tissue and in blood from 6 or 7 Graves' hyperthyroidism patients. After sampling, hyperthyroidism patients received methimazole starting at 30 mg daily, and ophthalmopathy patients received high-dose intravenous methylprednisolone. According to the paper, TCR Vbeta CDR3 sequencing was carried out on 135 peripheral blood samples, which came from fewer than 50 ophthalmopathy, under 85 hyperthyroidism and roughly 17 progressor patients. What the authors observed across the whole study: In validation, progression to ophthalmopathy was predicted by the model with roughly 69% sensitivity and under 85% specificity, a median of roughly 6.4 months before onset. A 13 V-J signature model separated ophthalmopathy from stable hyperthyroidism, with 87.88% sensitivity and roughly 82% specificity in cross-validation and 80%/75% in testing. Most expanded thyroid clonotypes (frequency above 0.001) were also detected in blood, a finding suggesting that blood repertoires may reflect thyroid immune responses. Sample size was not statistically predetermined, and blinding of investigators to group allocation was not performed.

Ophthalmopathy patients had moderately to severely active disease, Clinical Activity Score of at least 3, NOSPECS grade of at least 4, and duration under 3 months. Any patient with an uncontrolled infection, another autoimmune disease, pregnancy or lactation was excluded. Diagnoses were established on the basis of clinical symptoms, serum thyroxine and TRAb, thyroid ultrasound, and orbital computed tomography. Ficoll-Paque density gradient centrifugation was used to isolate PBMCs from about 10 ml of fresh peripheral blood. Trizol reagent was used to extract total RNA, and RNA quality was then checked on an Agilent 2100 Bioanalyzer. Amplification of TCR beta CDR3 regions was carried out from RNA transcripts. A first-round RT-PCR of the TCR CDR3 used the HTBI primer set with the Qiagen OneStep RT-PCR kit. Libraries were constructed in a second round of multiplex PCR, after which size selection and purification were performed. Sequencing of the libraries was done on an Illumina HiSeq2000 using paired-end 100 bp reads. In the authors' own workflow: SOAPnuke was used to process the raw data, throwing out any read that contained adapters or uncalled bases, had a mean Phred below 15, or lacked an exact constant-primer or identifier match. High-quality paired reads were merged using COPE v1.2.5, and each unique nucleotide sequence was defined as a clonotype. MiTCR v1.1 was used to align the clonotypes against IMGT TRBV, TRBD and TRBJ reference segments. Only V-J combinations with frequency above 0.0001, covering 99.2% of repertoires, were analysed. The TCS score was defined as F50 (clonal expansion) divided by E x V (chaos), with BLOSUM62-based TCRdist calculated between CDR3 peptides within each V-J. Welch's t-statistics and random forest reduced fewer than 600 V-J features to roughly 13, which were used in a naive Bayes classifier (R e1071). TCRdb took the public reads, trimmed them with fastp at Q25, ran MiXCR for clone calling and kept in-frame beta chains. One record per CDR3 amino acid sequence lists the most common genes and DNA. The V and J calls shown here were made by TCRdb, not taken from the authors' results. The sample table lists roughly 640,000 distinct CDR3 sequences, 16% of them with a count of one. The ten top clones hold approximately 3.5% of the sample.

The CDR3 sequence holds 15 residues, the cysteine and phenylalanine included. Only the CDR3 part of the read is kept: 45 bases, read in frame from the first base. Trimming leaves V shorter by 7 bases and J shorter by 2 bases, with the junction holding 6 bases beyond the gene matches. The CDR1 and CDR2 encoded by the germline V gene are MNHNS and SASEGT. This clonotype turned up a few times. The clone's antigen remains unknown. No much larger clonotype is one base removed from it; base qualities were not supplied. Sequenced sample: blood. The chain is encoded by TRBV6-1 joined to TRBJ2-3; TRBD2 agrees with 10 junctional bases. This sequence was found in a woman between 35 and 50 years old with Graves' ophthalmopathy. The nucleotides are TGTGCCAGCACCACGGGGACTAGCGACACAGATACGCAGTATTTT. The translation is CASTTGTSDTDTQYF.